These 27 T cell receptor beta chains were all obtained from the same sample, sequenced in a study of Ad26.COV2.S vaccination and SARS-CoV-2 variants. The assay was immunoSEQ multiplex PCR, and TCRdb's table has in-frame clones only and misses some. The sample records about 180,000 clones, about 83% being singletons. Sequenced material: peripheral blood, taken after recovery from COVID-19. The receptors shown here come from a human donor who had recovered from COVID-19.

The rearrangement uses TRBV9 and TRBJ2-5; D perhaps matches TRBD2 (6 bases). CDR1 and CDR2 (germline): SGDLS, YYNGEE. This CDR3 is 15 amino acids long. Trimming cost V 3 bases and J 5 bases, with 17 bases left between them. CDR3 DNA: TGTGCCAGCAGCGCCTGGGACTCAGGGACGGAGACCCAGTACTTC. Protein product: CASSAWDSGTETQYF.

The chain employs TRBV14 and TRBJ2-3, with D perhaps TRBD2 (6 bases). Trimming shortened V by 0 bases and J by 5 bases, and 15 bases separated the two germline ends. This CDR3 contains 16 residues. Germline V gives CDR1 SGHDN, CDR2 FVKESK. The CDR3 region is CASSQDSGTLRDTQYF. The DNA for the CDR3 is TGTGCCAGCAGCCAAGATTCCGGGACTCTTAGAGATACGCAGTATTTT.

The CDR3 spells CASSETCYEQYF. The CDR3 DNA reads as TGTGCCAGCAGTGAGACTTGTTACGAGCAGTACTTC. The V call is TRBV6-1, the J call TRBJ2-7; D ambiguous. The CDR3 consists of 12 residues. The ends were cut back, 3 bases at V and 4 bases at J, with 7 bases in the middle. Germline CDR1 MNHNS, CDR2 SASEGT.

This clone was observed a single time. The rearrangement links TRBV2 to TRBJ2-7; 9 nucleotides match TRBD1. Germline V CDR1 and CDR2: SNHLY, FYNNEI. This CDR3 region has 12 residues. J was trimmed by 7 bases and V by 4 bases; bases with no gene match: 2. CDR3 loop: CASSADRGEQYF. The CDR3 DNA reads TGTGCCAGCAGTGCGGACAGGGGAGAGCAGTACTTC.

V and J are TRBV19 and TRBJ1-1; 7 nucleotides match TRBD1. The CDR3 has 15 residues. CDR1 LNHDA and CDR2 SQIVND come from the germline V gene (reference sequence). V was pared by 7 bases and J by 0 bases, with 8 bases of the junction left unmatched. CDR3 region: CASIGGQRLNTEAFF. For the CDR3, the DNA is TGTGCCAGTATCGGGGGACAGCGTTTGAACACTGAAGCTTTCTTT.

The genes are TRBV10-3 and TRBJ2-3, with D unresolved. The germline CDR1 and CDR2 sequences are ENHRY and SYGVKD. There are 16 residues in the CDR3. Trimming shortened V by 3 bases and J by 3 bases, and 16 bases separated the two germline ends. For the CDR3, the DNA is TGTGCCATCAGTGACGTGGACCTACTATTAACAGATACGCAGTATTTT. Translated: CAISDVDLLLTDTQYF.

V gene TRBV5-1 combines with J gene TRBJ2-3; D not certain. Trimming took 1 base from V and 2 from J, leaving 14 bases between them. The CDR3 extends over 16 amino acids. The germline V gene has CDR1 SGHRS and CDR2 YFSETQ. CDR3 residues: CASSLIAAAYTDTQYF. Written as DNA, the CDR3 is TGCGCCAGCAGCTTGATCGCGGCAGCTTACACAGATACGCAGTATTTT.

About this clone: Other DNA sequences of this sample code for an identical CDR3. V is TRBV11-3 and J is TRBJ2-2, with a weak D call TRBD1 (5 bases). The V gene lost 5 bases and the J gene lost 4 bases, with 11 bases spanning the gap. CDR3 length: 14 residues. Per germline, CDR1 SGHNT and CDR2 YENEEA. CDR3 nucleotides: TGTGCCAGCAGCCTTCAGGGCGGCACCGGGGAGCTGTTTTTT. Its translation is CASSLQGGTGELFF. Looking up the rest from reference TRBV11-3 and TRBJ2-2 gives the full variable domain: EAGVVQSPRYKIIEKKQPVAFWCNPISGHNTLYWYLQNLGQGPELLIRYENEEAVDDSQLPKDRFSAERLKGVDSTLKIQPAELGDSAVYLCASSLQGGTGELFFGEGSRLTVL.

The CDR3 loop reads CASSLALAGGQEQFF. CDR3 in DNA: TGTGCCAGCAGCCTCGCACTAGCGGGGGGGCAGGAGCAGTTCTTC. The chain combines TRBV7-8 with TRBJ2-1; 13 nucleotides line up with TRBD2. The CDR3 is 15 residues long. Germline CDR1 SGHVS, CDR2 FQNEAQ. V trimming: 5 bases; J trimming: 10 bases; junction bases outside the gene matches: 8.

The chain uses TRBV16 and TRBJ2-7, with unresolved D. Germline lookup yields CDR1 KGHSY and CDR2 FQNENV. The CDR3 loop spans 14 amino acids. V was pared by 3 bases and J by 0 bases, with 9 bases between. CDR3 DNA: TGTGCCAGCAGCCAGGCTTTAAGCTCCTACGAGCAGTACTTC. This gives the protein CASSQALSSYEQYF.

The chain uses TRBV12-3 or TRBV12-4 and TRBJ2-1, with D perhaps TRBD2 (5 bases). The CDR3 sequence is 13 residues long. V shed 8 bases and J shed 12 bases, with 20 bases lying between them. CDR3 sequence reads: CASGKGEPGGQFF. Here the CDR3 DNA reads TGTGCCAGCGGGAAGGGCGAACCTGGAGGGCAGTTCTTC.

J is TRBJ2-1 and V is TRBV10-3; D tentatively reads TRBD1 or TRBD2 (5 bases each). The length of the CDR3 is 13 residues. Germline V CDR1 and CDR2: ENHRY, SYGVKD. V lost 10 bases to trimming and J lost 0 bases, with 10 bases between them. For the CDR3, the DNA is TGTGCCACCGCCGGGACCTCCTACAATGAGCAGTTCTTC. This gives the protein CATAGTSYNEQFF.

The genes are TRBV7-2 and TRBJ1-6; D not resolved. Germline CDR1 and CDR2: SGHTA and FQGNSA. Trimming removed 4 bases from V and 9 bases from J, with 13 bases in between. This CDR3 contains 14 residues. The CDR3 here is CASSWQKRRSPLHF. The DNA of the CDR3 is TGTGCCAGCAGCTGGCAGAAGAGACGTTCACCCCTCCACTTT.

The rearrangement uses TRBV5-1 and TRBJ1-2; 7 bases line up with TRBD1. The V segment lost 2 bases and the J segment 1 base; nucleotides outside the gene matches: 11. This CDR3 region has 17 residues. In germline, CDR1 is SGHRS, CDR2 YFSETQ. CDR3 sequence reads: CASSLDERQGLNYGYTF. CDR3 DNA: TGCGCCAGCAGCTTAGACGAGAGACAGGGACTTAACTATGGCTACACCTTC.

The J gene is TRBJ2-5, the V gene TRBV27; D not resolved. Germline CDR1 and CDR2: MNHEY and SMNVEV (reference sequence). V lost 6 bases, J lost 9 bases, and 2 bases lay in between. This CDR3 contains 8 residues. The CDR3 nucleotides are TGTGCCAGCAGAGCCCAGTACTTC. Residues: CASRAQYF.

V gene TRBV18 combines with J gene TRBJ2-1; D may match TRBD1 or TRBD2 (6 bases each). V lost 1 base, J lost 0 bases, and 16 bases lay in between. Germline lookup yields CDR1 KGHSH and CDR2 LQKENI. The CDR3 is 18 amino acids. As DNA, the CDR3 is TGTGCCAGCTCACCACAGGGGGGCTTCCTTAGCTCCTACAATGAGCAGTTCTTC. Protein product: CASSPQGGFLSSYNEQFF.

The chain is built from TRBV6-1 and TRBJ1-5, with D possibly TRBD1 on 5 matching bases. Trimming removed 2 bases from V and 1 base from J, with 9 bases in between. Germline lookup yields CDR1 MNHNS and CDR2 SASEGT. This CDR3 has 15 amino acids. The CDR3 DNA reads as TGTGCCAGCAGTGAAAGGAGGGGAAGCAATCAGCCCCAGCATTTT. This gives the protein CASSERRGSNQPQHF.

This CDR3 reads CASSLAWGNEQFF. DNA for the CDR3: TGTGCCAGCAGCTTAGCGTGGGGGAATGAGCAGTTCTTC. This sequence joins TRBV7-6 and TRBJ2-1; D is perhaps TRBD1 or TRBD2 (5 bases each). The V gene lost 0 bases and the J gene lost 7 bases, with 7 bases spanning the gap. The CDR3 covers 13 residues. The germline V gene encodes CDR1 SGHVS and CDR2 FNYEAQ. The complete variable domain, with remaining parts taken from reference TRBV7-6 and TRBJ2-1, reads GAGVSQSPRYKVTKRGQDVALRCDPISGHVSLYWYRQALGQGPEFLTYFNYEAQQDKSGLPNDRFSAERPEGSISTLTIQRTEQRDSAMYRCASSLAWGNEQFFGPGTRLTVL.

The chain couples TRBV23-1 to TRBJ1-2; 8 nucleotides align to TRBD1. TRBV23-1 is given ORF status, its function remaining uncertain. V trimming: 8 bases; J trimming: 4 bases; junction bases outside the gene matches: 9. The CDR3 consists of 14 residues. The CDR3 DNA is TGCGCCAGCGCCCCGGACAGGGACGTCTATGGCTACACCTTC. This translates into CASAPDRDVYGYTF.

The CDR3 DNA follows: TGTGCCAGCAGTTACGAGAGCACCCGTTATTCACCCCTCCACTTT. Its protein is CASSYESTRYSPLHF. The chain carries TRBV6-5 and TRBJ1-6; D remains unclear. The CDR3 consists of 15 residues. Germline V gives CDR1 MNHEY, CDR2 SVGAGI. Trimming cost V 2 bases and J 8 bases, with 13 bases left between them.

V usage is TRBV4-2 and J usage is TRBJ2-2; the D gene is possibly TRBD1 (6 bases). V shed 1 base and J shed 6 bases, with 15 bases lying between them. Germline assignment: CDR1 LGHNA and CDR2 YNFKEQ. The CDR3 loop spans 16 amino acids. For the CDR3, the DNA is TGTGCCAGCAGCCAAGGAACAGGGAGTATCCCCGGGGAGCTGTTTTTT. Its protein is CASSQGTGSIPGELFF.

The gene calls are TRBV7-8 and TRBJ1-3; tentatively, D is TRBD1 (5 bases). The CDR3 is made up of 15 amino acids. Germline values: CDR1 SGHVS, CDR2 FQNEAQ. The V and J ends lost 0 bases and 3 bases respectively, with 9 bases between them. The CDR3: CASSLAWGGGNTIYF. The CDR3 nucleotides are TGTGCCAGCAGCTTAGCCTGGGGGGGTGGAAACACCATATATTTT.

The chain employs TRBV7-9 and TRBJ1-5; D is undetermined. The CDR3 spans 15 residues. Per germline, CDR1 SEHNR and CDR2 FQNEAQ (reference sequence). V was shortened by 1 base and J by 4 bases, with 11 bases between the two germline ends. CDR3 DNA sequence: TGTGCCAGCAGCTTAGACGGAAGCCCTAATCAGCCCCAGCATTTT. Translating it yields CASSLDGSPNQPQHF.

This chain joins TRBV11-2 and TRBJ1-6; D unclear. The V end was cut by 4 bases, the J end by 0 bases, with 10 bases between. This CDR3 contains 16 residues. Germline-derived CDR1 and CDR2 are SGHAT and FQNNGV. The CDR3 region is CASSSLLFSYNSPLHF. CDR3 DNA: TGTGCCAGCAGCTCCCTCCTCTTCTCCTATAATTCACCCCTCCACTTT. Drawing the rest from reference TRBV11-2 and TRBJ1-6, the complete variable domain is EAGVAQSPRYKIIEKRQSVAFWCNPISGHATLYWYQQILGQGPKLLIQFQNNGVVDDSQLPKDRFSAERLKGVDSTLKIQPAKLEDSAVYLCASSSLLFSYNSPLHFGNGTRLTVT.

The V and J genes are TRBV6-5 and TRBJ1-2, with D hard to call. V was pared by 5 bases and J by 8 bases, with 21 bases between. Germline V CDR1 and CDR2: MNHEY, SVGAGI. This CDR3 contains 15 residues. DNA for the CDR3: TGTGCCAGCAGTCTCCTCCGCGCTGGGGATCAGGGCTACACCTTC. Its translation is CASSLLRAGDQGYTF.

This clone occurred once. The chain joins TRBV14 to TRBJ2-7; 7 nucleotides agree with TRBD1. V lost 1 base and J lost 5; bases outside the gene matches: 11. The CDR3 contains 16 residues. Germline V gene sequence: CDR1 SGHDN, CDR2 FVKESK. The DNA of the CDR3 is TGTGCCAGCAGCCAAGCTTATAGGGGGCGAATCCACGAGCAGTACTTC. Protein sequence: CASSQAYRGRIHEQYF.

The chain couples TRBV6-1 to TRBJ2-1, with a tentative D call TRBD1 (5 bases). The CDR3 consists of 14 residues. The V end was cut by 2 bases, the J end by 14 bases, with 19 bases between. CDR1 is MNHNS, CDR2 SASEGT, per germline. DNA of the CDR3: TGTGCCAGCAGTGAATGGGCAGGACAAAGGATGGAGTTCTTC. Translation: CASSEWAGQRMEFF.